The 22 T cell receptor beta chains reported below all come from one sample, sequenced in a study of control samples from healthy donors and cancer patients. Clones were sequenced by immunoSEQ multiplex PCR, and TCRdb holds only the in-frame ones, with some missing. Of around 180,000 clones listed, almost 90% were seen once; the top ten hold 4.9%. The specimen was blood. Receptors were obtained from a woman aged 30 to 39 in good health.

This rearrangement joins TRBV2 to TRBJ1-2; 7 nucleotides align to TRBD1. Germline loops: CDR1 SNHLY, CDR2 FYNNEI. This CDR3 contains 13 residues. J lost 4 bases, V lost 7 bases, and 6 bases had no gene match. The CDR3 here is CASIPQGGYGYTF. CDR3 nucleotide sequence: TGTGCCAGCATCCCTCAGGGGGGCTATGGCTACACCTTC.

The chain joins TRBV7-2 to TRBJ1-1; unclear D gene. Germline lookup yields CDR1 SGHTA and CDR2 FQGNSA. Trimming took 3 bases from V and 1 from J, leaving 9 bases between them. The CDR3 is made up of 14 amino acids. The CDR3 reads CASSFDSSNTEAFF. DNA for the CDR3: TGTGCCAGCAGCTTTGACTCTTCGAACACTGAAGCTTTCTTT.

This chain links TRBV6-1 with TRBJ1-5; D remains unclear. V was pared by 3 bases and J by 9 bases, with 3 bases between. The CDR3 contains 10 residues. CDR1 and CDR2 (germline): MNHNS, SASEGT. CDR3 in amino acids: CASSERPQHF. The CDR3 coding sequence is TGTGCCAGCAGTGAGAGGCCCCAGCATTTT.

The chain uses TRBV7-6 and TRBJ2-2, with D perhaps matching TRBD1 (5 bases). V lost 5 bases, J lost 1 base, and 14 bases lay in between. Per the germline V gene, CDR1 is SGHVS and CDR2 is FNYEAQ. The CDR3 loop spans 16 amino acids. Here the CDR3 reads CASSTRLDRNTGELFF. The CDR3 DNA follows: TGTGCCAGCAGCACCCGACTCGACAGGAACACCGGGGAGCTGTTTTTT.

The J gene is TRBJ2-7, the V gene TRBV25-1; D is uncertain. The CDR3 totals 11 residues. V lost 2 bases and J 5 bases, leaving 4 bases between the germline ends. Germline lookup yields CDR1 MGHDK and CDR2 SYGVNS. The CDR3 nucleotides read TGTGCCAGCAGTGAAGCGGACGAGCAGTACTTC. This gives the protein CASSEADEQYF.

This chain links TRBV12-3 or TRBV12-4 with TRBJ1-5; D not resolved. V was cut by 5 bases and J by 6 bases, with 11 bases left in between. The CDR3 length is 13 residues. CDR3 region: CASSRTPSQPQHF. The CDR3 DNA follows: TGTGCCAGCAGTCGGACCCCGTCTCAGCCCCAGCATTTT.

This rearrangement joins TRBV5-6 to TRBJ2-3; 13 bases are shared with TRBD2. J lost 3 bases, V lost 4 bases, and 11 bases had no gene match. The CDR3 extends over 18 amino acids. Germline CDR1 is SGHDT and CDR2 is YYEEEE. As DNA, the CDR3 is TGTGCCAGCAGCCTGGACCTCCGGACTAGCGGGAGAACAGATACGCAGTATTTT. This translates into CASSLDLRTSGRTDTQYF.

The DNA for the CDR3 is TGTGCCACCAGCCAAGGGTCCGGGGAGCTGTTTTTT. It encodes CATSQGSGELFF. The chain has TRBV15 and TRBJ2-2; D unresolved. The germline V gene has CDR1 LNHNV and CDR2 YYDKDF (reference sequence). The V gene lost 5 bases and the J gene lost 6 bases, with 7 bases spanning the gap. The CDR3 spans 12 residues. The full variable domain, rest sourced from reference TRBV15 and TRBJ2-2, is DAMVIQNPRYQVTQFGKPVTLSCSQTLNHNVMYWYQQKSSQAPKLLFHYYDKDFNNEADTPDNFQSRRPNTSFCFLDIRSPGLGDTAMYLCATSQGSGELFFGEGSRLTVL.

CDR3 DNA sequence: TGCAGCGTCGCGGGAGGGAAGACTAGCACAGATACGCAGTATTTT. Protein: CSVAGGKTSTDTQYF. J is TRBJ2-3 and V is TRBV29-1; 9 bases line up with TRBD2. The CDR3 runs to 15 residues. Germline loops: CDR1 SQVTM, CDR2 ANQGSEA. Losses at the gene ends were 6 bases for V and 0 bases for J; bases not matched to a gene: 7.

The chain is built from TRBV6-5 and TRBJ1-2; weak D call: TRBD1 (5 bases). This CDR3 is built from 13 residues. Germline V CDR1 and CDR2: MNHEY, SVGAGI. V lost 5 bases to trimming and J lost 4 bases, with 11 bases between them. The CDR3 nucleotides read TGTGCCAGCAGTCGGGGACCGGTCTATGGCTACACCTTC. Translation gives CASSRGPVYGYTF.

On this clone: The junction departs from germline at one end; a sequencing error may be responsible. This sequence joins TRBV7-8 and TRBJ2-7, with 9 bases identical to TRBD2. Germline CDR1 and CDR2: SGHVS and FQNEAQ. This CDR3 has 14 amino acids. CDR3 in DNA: TGTGCCAGCAGCCTAGCCACTAGCGGGTACGAGCAGTACTTC. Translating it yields CASSLATSGYEQYF.

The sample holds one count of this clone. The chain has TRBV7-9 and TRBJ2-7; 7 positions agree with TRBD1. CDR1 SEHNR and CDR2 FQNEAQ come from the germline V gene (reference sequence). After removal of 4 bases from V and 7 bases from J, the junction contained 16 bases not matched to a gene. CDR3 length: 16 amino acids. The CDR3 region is CASSCRTAGTVKEQYV. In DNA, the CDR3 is TGTGCCAGCAGCTGTAGGACCGCCGGGACAGTTAAGGAGCAGTACGTC.

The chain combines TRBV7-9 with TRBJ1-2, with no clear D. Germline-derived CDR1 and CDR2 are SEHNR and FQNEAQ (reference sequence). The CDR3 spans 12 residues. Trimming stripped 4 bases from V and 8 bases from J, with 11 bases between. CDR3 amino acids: CASSSSDGGYTF. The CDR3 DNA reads TGTGCCAGCAGCTCATCGGACGGGGGCTACACCTTC.

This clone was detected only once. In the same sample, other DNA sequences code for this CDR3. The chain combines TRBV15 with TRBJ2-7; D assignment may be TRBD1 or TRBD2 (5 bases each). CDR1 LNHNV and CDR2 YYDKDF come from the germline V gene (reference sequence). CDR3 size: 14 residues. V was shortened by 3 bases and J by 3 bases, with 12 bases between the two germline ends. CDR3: CATSRDRGSYEQYV. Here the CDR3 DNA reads TGTGCCACCAGCAGGGATCGGGGCAGCTACGAGCAGTACGTC.

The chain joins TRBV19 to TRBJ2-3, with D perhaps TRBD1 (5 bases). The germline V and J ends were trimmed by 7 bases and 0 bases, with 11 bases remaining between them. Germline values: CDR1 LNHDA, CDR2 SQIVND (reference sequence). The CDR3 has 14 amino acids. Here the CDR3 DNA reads TGTGCCAGTACCAGGGTCGGTAGCACAGATACGCAGTATTTT. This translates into CASTRVGSTDTQYF.

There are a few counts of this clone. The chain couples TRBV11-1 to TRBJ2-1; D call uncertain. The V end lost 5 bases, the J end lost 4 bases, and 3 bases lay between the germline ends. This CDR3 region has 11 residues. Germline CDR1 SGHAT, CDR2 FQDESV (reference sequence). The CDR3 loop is CASSEYNEQFF. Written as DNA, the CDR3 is TGTGCCAGCAGCGAGTACAATGAGCAGTTCTTC.

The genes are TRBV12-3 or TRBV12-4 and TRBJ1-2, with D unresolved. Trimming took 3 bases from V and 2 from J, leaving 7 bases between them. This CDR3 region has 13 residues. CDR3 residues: CASSLADNYGYTF. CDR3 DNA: TGTGCCAGCAGTTTGGCCGACAACTATGGCTACACCTTC.

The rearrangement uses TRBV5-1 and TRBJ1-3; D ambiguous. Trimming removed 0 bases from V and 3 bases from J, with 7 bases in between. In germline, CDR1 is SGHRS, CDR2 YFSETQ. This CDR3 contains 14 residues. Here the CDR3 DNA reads TGCGCCAGCAGCTTGGAGGGTTATGGAAACACCATATATTTT. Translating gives CASSLEGYGNTIYF.

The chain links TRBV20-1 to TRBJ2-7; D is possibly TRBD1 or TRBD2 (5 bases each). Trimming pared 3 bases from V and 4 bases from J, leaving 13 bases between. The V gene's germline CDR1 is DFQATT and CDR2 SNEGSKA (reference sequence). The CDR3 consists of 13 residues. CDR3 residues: CSASGTGLYEQYF. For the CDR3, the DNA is TGCAGTGCTAGTGGGACCGGACTGTACGAGCAGTACTTC.

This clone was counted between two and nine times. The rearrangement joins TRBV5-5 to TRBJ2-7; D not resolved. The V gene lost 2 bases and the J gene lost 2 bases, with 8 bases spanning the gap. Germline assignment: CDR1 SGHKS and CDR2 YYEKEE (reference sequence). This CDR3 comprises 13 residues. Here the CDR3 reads CASSLGPPYEQYV. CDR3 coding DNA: TGTGCCAGCAGCTTAGGGCCTCCCTACGAGCAGTACGTC.

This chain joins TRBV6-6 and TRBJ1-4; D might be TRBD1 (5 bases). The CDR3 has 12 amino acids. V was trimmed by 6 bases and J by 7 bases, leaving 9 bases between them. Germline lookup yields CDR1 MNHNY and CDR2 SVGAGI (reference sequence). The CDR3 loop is CASRGGVEKLFF. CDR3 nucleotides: TGTGCCAGCAGGGGAGGGGTTGAAAAACTGTTTTTT.

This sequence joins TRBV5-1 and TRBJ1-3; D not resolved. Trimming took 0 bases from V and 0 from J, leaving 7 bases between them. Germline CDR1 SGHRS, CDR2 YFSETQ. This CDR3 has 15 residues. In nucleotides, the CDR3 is TGCGCCAGCAGCTTGGAGCCCAACTCTGGAAACACCATATATTTT. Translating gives CASSLEPNSGNTIYF.